What follows are 20 T cell receptor beta chains derived from one specimen sequenced in a study of T-cell memory formation after mild COVID-19. TCRdb passed the 5' RACE reads through MiXCR, listing each CDR3 protein once. The sample lists some 250,000 distinct CDR3 sequences; over 9% were seen once. The sequencing input was PBMCs or a T cell subset sorted from them (not recorded which). The receptors derive from a man aged 18 to 29 who had mild COVID-19 (a few samples of this study predate the infection). Cell type and time point are not known.

This clonotype has a handful of counts. This sequence joins TRBV11-2 and TRBJ1-4, with D unclear. The CDR3 runs 14 residues. Germline assignment: CDR1 SGHAT and CDR2 FQNNGV. With 2 bases removed from V and 4 bases from J, the gap between germline ends came to 8 bases. The CDR3 here is CASSLQQSNEKLFF. DNA of the CDR3: TGTGCCAGCAGCTTACAACAGAGTAATGAAAAACTGTTTTTT.

CDR3 residues: CASSRKGGSGQYF. CDR3 in DNA: TGTGCCAGCAGTAGGAAAGGGGGCTCGGGACAGTATTTT. This sequence joins TRBV6-2 or TRBV6-3 and TRBJ2-3; 7 bases align to TRBD1. The CDR3 contains 13 residues. Unmatched junction bases numbered 11, after V lost 5 bases and J lost 12 bases. The germline CDR1 and CDR2 sequences are MNHEY and SVGEGT.

This clonotype was counted between two and nine times. This sequence joins TRBV29-1 and TRBJ1-2; tentatively, D is TRBD1 (5 bases). V was shortened by 7 bases and J by 8 bases, with 23 bases between the two germline ends. The length of the CDR3 is 14 residues. CDR1 is SQVTM and CDR2 is ANQGSEA in the germline V gene. In DNA, the CDR3 is TGCAGCGCTAGAGGAGGGGCAATTACGAGGGGCTACACCTTC. Encoded protein: CSARGGAITRGYTF.

The V and J genes are TRBV2 and TRBJ2-5; D is unclear. Germline CDR1 is SNHLY and CDR2 is FYNNEI. Trimming left V 3 bases short and J 5 bases short, with 19 bases between. CDR3 length: 16 residues. The CDR3 sequence is CASSDSSGWGGETQYF. For the CDR3, the DNA is TGTGCCAGCAGTGATTCTTCCGGGTGGGGTGGCGAGACCCAGTACTTC.

The gene calls are TRBV6-5 and TRBJ2-2; D possibly corresponds to TRBD2 (5 bases). This CDR3 contains 15 residues. V was trimmed by 0 bases and J by 4 bases, leaving 9 bases between them. Germline V gives CDR1 MNHEY, CDR2 SVGAGI. CDR3 region: CASSYSEGTTGELFF. The CDR3 nucleotides are TGTGCCAGCAGTTACTCCGAGGGAACCACCGGGGAGCTGTTTTTT.

The chain links TRBV6-2 or TRBV6-3 to TRBJ2-1; D may be TRBD2 (5 bases). The CDR3 is made up of 16 amino acids. The V gene lost 2 bases and the J gene lost 0 bases, with 11 bases spanning the gap. The germline V gene encodes CDR1 MNHEY and CDR2 SVGEGT. This chain's CDR3 is CASSYGPGSSYNEQFF. The CDR3 region has the DNA TGTGCCAGCAGTTACGGTCCGGGAAGCTCCTACAATGAGCAGTTCTTC.

This clonotype was seen more than once but under ten times. V usage is TRBV11-2 and J usage is TRBJ1-2; 9 bases align to TRBD1. Germline loops: CDR1 SGHAT, CDR2 FQNNGV. J lost 8 bases, V lost 6 bases, and 13 bases had no gene match. The CDR3 loop spans 15 amino acids. CDR3 amino acids: CASRRGTGPFSGYTF. The CDR3 nucleotides read TGTGCCAGCAGACGAGGGACAGGGCCTTTTTCGGGCTACACCTTC.

The chain has TRBV7-6 and TRBJ2-3; D perhaps matches TRBD2 (6 bases). The CDR3 length is 14 residues. Trimming shortened V by 5 bases and J by 7 bases, and 16 bases separated the two germline ends. The germline V gene has CDR1 SGHVS and CDR2 FNYEAQ. CDR3 amino acids: CASSPRPGGNTQYF. DNA for the CDR3: TGTGCCAGCAGCCCACGGCCTGGAGGGAATACGCAGTATTTT.

The V gene is TRBV10-3, the J gene TRBJ1-6, with 7 bases aligning to TRBD1. Trimming took 4 bases from V and 7 from J; bases not matched to a gene: 4. This CDR3 has 14 residues. Germline CDR1 reads ENHRY; CDR2 reads SYGVKD. The CDR3 spells CAISVQGENSPLHF. In DNA form, the CDR3 reads TGTGCCATCAGTGTGCAGGGGGAAAATTCACCCCTCCACTTT.

In this sample, this clonotype turned up many times. The CDR3 is CASSWTDNYGYTF. The DNA for the CDR3 is TGTGCCAGCAGCTGGACAGATAACTATGGCTACACCTTC. The chain is built from TRBV7-2 and TRBJ1-2, with a possible D match to TRBD1 (6 bases). CDR3 length: 13 residues. V dropped 4 bases and J dropped 1 base, with 7 bases sitting between them. From germline, CDR1 is SGHTA and CDR2 FQGNSA.

This clonotype has at least ten counts. V usage is TRBV30 and J usage is TRBJ2-3; D is possibly TRBD1 (5 bases). This CDR3 region has 12 residues. CDR1 and CDR2 (germline): GTSNPN, SVGIG (reference sequence). The CDR3 loop reads CAAGPNTDTQYF. Written as DNA, the CDR3 is TGTGCTGCAGGGCCGAACACAGATACGCAGTATTTT.

V gene TRBV4-3 combines with J gene TRBJ2-4; TRBD2 matches 7 bases. The CDR3 totals 11 residues. V dropped 6 bases and J dropped 9; count of bases not matched to a gene: 2. The germline V gene has CDR1 LGHNA and CDR2 YSLEER. The CDR3 loop is CASRGGGIQYF. CDR3 nucleotide sequence: TGCGCCAGCAGGGGGGGGGGCATTCAGTACTTC.

The rearrangement links TRBV7-2 to TRBJ2-5, with D tentatively TRBD1 or TRBD2 (7 bases each). Per germline, CDR1 SGHTA and CDR2 FQGNSA. V lost 6 bases and J 5 bases, leaving 16 bases between the germline ends. The CDR3 has 14 residues. In nucleotides, the CDR3 is TGTGCCAGCAGTCGCCCAGGGGGGGCGGAGACCCAGTACTTC. Translation: CASSRPGGAETQYF.

This clonotype was observed a few times. This chain joins TRBV7-2 and TRBJ2-5; 14 nucleotides align to TRBD2. The V gene end was trimmed by 5 bases and the J gene end by 2 bases; junction bases not matched to a gene: 7. This CDR3 spans 17 amino acids. CDR1 is SGHTA and CDR2 is FQGNSA in the germline V gene. CDR3 in DNA: TGTGCCAGCAGCACCGGGACTAGCGGGGGCCTGCAAGAGACCCAGTACTTC. Amino acid sequence: CASSTGTSGGLQETQYF. The whole variable domain, remainder taken from reference TRBV7-2 and TRBJ2-5, is GAGVSQSPSNKVTEKGKDVELRCDPISGHTALYWYRQSLGQGLEFLIYFQGNSAPDKSGLPSDRFSAERTGGSVSTLTIQRTQQEDSAVYLCASSTGTSGGLQETQYFGPGTRLLVL.

This clonotype was detected ten times or more. The rearrangement uses TRBV2 and TRBJ2-5, with D unclear. Germline lookup yields CDR1 SNHLY and CDR2 FYNNEI. The length of the CDR3 is 12 residues. Trimming took 10 bases from V and 4 from J, leaving 13 bases between them. This CDR3 is CATQDAGETQYF. DNA for the CDR3: TGTGCCACCCAGGATGCTGGAGAGACCCAGTACTTC.

This clonotype was recorded at least ten times. The V gene is TRBV5-1, the J gene TRBJ2-1; D is undetermined. Trimming took 2 bases from V and 7 from J, leaving 7 bases between them. Germline assignment: CDR1 SGHRS and CDR2 YFSETQ. The CDR3 totals 12 residues. The CDR3 loop reads CASSLSSNEQFF. The CDR3 nucleotides are TGCGCCAGCAGCTTATCCTCTAATGAGCAGTTCTTC. Variable domain in full (rest from reference TRBV5-1 and TRBJ2-1): KAGVTQTPRYLIKTRGQQVTLSCSPISGHRSVSWYQQTPGQGLQFLFEYFSETQRNKGNFPGRFSGRQFSNSRSEMNVSTLELGDSALYLCASSLSSNEQFFGPGTRLTVL.

This clonotype was seen more than once but under ten times. The chain uses TRBV20-1 and TRBJ2-3; 11 nucleotides align to TRBD2. CDR3 size: 15 residues. Per germline, CDR1 DFQATT and CDR2 SNEGSKA (reference sequence). CDR3 sequence: CSGAPTSGGPDTQYF. The CDR3 DNA follows: TGCAGCGGGGCCCCCACTAGCGGGGGACCAGATACGCAGTATTTT.

The chain is built from TRBV5-1 and TRBJ1-1, with D possibly being TRBD1 (5 bases). The germline CDR1 and CDR2 sequences are SGHRS and YFSETQ. The germline V and J ends were trimmed by 0 bases and 1 base, with 10 bases remaining between them. The CDR3 sequence is 15 residues long. DNA of the CDR3: TGCGCCAGCAGCTTGGCCCCGGACACGAACACTGAAGCTTTCTTT. This translates into CASSLAPDTNTEAFF.

The chain links TRBV12-3 or TRBV12-4 to TRBJ2-7; TRBD1 agrees at 9 bases. The CDR3 is made up of 14 amino acids. The trim removed 6 bases at V and 3 bases at J, leaving 6 bases unmatched. CDR3 DNA: TGTGCCAGCAGGGGGGGACAGGGCCGCTACGAGCAGTACGTC. This codes for CASRGGQGRYEQYV.

This clonotype was seen repeatedly, ten times or more. The rearrangement joins TRBV5-1 to TRBJ2-5; no clear D gene. CDR3 length equals 14 residues. Germline V CDR1 and CDR2: SGHRS, YFSETQ. The V end lost 4 bases, the J end lost 4 bases, and 14 bases lay between the germline ends. CDR3 in amino acids: CASSPGGDGETQYF. The DNA for the CDR3 is TGCGCCAGCAGCCCAGGTGGAGATGGAGAGACCCAGTACTTC.